Only a few counts were recorded for the clone carrying this T cell receptor (beta chain). Its matching antigen is unknown. The data derive from a study of chemoradiotherapy in HPV16-positive cancers. Study-wide points: For HPV16-positive patients, expanding HPV-responsive T cells associated with longer recurrence-free survival.

CDR3 size: 11 residues. V was trimmed by 3 bases and J by 5 bases, leaving 2 bases between them. Germline lookup yields CDR1 SEHNR and CDR2 FQNEAQ (reference sequence). TCRdb keeps only in-frame clones here, not all; method: immunoSEQ multiplex PCR. The repertoire holds tens of thousands of clones, with 90% as singletons. The clonotype comes from a human donor with HPV-associated anogenital cancer. The material was blood, obtained from a patient who underwent chemoradiotherapy. This chain links TRBV7-9 with TRBJ2-1; D uncertain. CDR3: CASSLHNEQFF. The DNA of the CDR3 is TGTGCCAGCAGCTTGCACAATGAGCAGTTCTTC.